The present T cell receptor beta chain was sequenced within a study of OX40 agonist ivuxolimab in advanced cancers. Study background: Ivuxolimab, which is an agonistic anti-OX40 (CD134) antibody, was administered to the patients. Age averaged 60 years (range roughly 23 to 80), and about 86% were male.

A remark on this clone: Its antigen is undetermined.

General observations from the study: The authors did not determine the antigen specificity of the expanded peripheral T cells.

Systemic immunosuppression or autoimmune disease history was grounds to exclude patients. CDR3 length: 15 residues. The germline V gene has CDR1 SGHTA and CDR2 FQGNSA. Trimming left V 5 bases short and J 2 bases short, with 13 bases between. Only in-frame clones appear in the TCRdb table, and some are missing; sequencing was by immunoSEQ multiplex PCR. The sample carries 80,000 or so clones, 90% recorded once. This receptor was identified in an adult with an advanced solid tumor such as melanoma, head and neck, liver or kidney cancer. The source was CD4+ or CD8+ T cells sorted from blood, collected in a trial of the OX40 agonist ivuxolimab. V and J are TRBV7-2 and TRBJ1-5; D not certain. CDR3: CASSLQLGGNQPQHF. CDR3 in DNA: TGTGCCAGCAGCCTCCAGTTGGGTGGCAATCAGCCCCAGCATTTT.